The 23 T cell receptor beta chains below come from one sample, sequenced in a study of technical replicates of blood from a handful of donors. The assay was immunoSEQ multiplex PCR, and TCRdb's table has in-frame clones only and misses some. The data show about 79,000 clones, about nine tenths seen once. Specimen: T cells isolated from PBMCs. These receptor sequences come from a human donor in good health. Some clones in this sample may be carry-over from other donors' samples.

This chain connects TRBV19 to TRBJ1-2; D is unresolved. The germline V and J ends were trimmed by 2 bases and 4 bases, with 20 bases remaining between them. This CDR3 spans 17 amino acids. CDR1 is LNHDA and CDR2 is SQIVND in the germline V gene (reference sequence). CDR3 region: CASSISSGSGGFYGYTF. The CDR3 DNA reads TGTGCCAGTAGTATATCCTCCGGGTCCGGAGGCTTCTATGGCTACACCTTC. Full variable domain (outside the CDR3, taken from reference TRBV19 and TRBJ1-2): DGGITQSPKYLFRKEGQNVTLSCEQNLNHDAMYWYRQDPGQGLRLIYYSQIVNDFQKGDIAEGYSVSREKKESFPLTVTSAQKNPTAFYLCASSISSGSGGFYGYTFGSGTRLTVV.

The rearrangement joins TRBV5-5 to TRBJ2-5, with a tentative D call TRBD2 (6 bases). CDR1 and CDR2 (germline): SGHKS, YYEKEE (reference sequence). This CDR3 has 14 residues. V was clipped by 4 bases and J by 2 bases, with 12 bases between them. The CDR3: CASSRGGTQETQYF. The CDR3 DNA reads TGTGCCAGCAGCCGGGGAGGCACTCAAGAGACCCAGTACTTC.

This chain links TRBV4-1 with TRBJ2-7; 7 bases map to TRBD2. Germline V gene sequence: CDR1 MGHRA, CDR2 YSYEKL. The CDR3 runs to 16 residues. J lost 3 bases, V lost 0 bases, and 8 bases had no gene match. The chain's CDR3 is CASSQDLGLADYEQYF. For the CDR3, the DNA is TGCGCCAGCAGCCAAGATCTAGGGCTAGCGGACTACGAGCAGTACTTC.

This chain links TRBV29-1 with TRBJ2-1; 12 nucleotides match TRBD2. This CDR3 is built from 18 residues. Germline CDR1 reads SQVTM; CDR2 reads ANQGSEA. V gave up 3 bases and J gave up 1 base; unmatched junction bases: 10. The CDR3 reads CSVEGPTSGSWSYNEQFF. The DNA of the CDR3 is TGCAGCGTTGAGGGGCCGACTAGCGGGAGTTGGTCCTACAATGAGCAGTTCTTC.

The chain recombines TRBV4-3 with TRBJ1-4, with D unresolved. Trimming cost V 0 bases and J 4 bases, with 6 bases left between them. The CDR3 is made up of 14 amino acids. Germline V gene lookup returns CDR1 LGHNA and CDR2 YSLEER. In nucleotides, the CDR3 is TGCGCCAGCAGCCAAGAAGGAGTTAATGAAAAACTGTTTTTT. This translates into CASSQEGVNEKLFF.

The gene calls are TRBV16 and TRBJ1-1; possibly TRBD1 for D (6 bases). Germline V CDR1 and CDR2: KGHSY, FQNENV. V lost 1 base to trimming and J lost 1 base, with 10 bases between them. There are 15 residues in the CDR3. The CDR3 nucleotides read TGTGCCAGCAGCCAATATCAGGGGCGGAACACTGAAGCTTTCTTT. This gives the protein CASSQYQGRNTEAFF.

This clone was recorded once. The chain joins TRBV6-5 to TRBJ1-4; D gene uncertain. The CDR3 has 14 residues. V was shortened by 0 bases and J by 7 bases, with 9 bases between the two germline ends. CDR1 is MNHEY and CDR2 is SVGAGI in the germline V gene. The CDR3 region is CASSYSYRGEKLFF. The CDR3 DNA follows: TGTGCCAGCAGTTACTCCTATCGGGGTGAAAAACTGTTTTTT.

V gene TRBV11-1 combines with J gene TRBJ2-5; TRBD2 matches at 7 bases. V was pared by 3 bases and J by 2 bases, with 3 bases of the junction left unmatched. Germline V gene data show CDR1 as SGHAT and CDR2 as FQDESV (reference sequence). There are 14 residues in the CDR3. The CDR3 loop reads CASSFLAVQETQYF. CDR3 DNA sequence: TGTGCCAGCAGCTTTCTAGCGGTACAAGAGACCCAGTACTTC.

The chain joins TRBV4-3 to TRBJ1-4, with TRBD1 matching 7 bases. The CDR3 is made up of 17 amino acids. Germline V gene sequence: CDR1 LGHNA, CDR2 YSLEER. J gave up 4 bases and V 4 bases, and 12 bases lay outside the gene matches. The CDR3 reads CASSRIGQEGINEKLFF. The CDR3 DNA sequence: TGCGCCAGCAGCCGTATAGGACAGGAGGGAATTAATGAAAAACTGTTTTTT.

The rearrangement uses TRBV7-8 and TRBJ2-7; 11 bases line up with TRBD1. The CDR3 sequence is 15 residues long. Looked up from germline, CDR1 is SGHVS and CDR2 is FQNEAQ. The junction had 8 bases not matched to a gene; V was cut back by 6 bases and J by 4 bases. The CDR3 DNA follows: TGTGCCAGCAGATCCTGGGACAGGGGGACATACGAGCAGTACTTC. Residues: CASRSWDRGTYEQYF. Using reference TRBV7-8 and TRBJ2-7 for the parts outside the CDR3, the full variable domain is GAGVSQSPRYKVAKRGQDVALRCDPISGHVSLFWYQQALGQGPEFLTYFQNEAQLDKSGLPSDRFFAERPEGSVSTLKIQRTQQEDSAVYLCASRSWDRGTYEQYFGPGTRLTVT.

Worth noting for this clone: Other DNA sequences from this sample encode an identical CDR3 as well. The chain joins TRBV10-3 to TRBJ1-4; 10 nucleotides line up with TRBD1. V was pared by 6 bases and J by 7 bases, with 5 bases of the junction left unmatched. CDR1 is ENHRY, CDR2 SYGVKD, per germline. This CDR3 is 14 amino acids long. The CDR3 coding sequence is TGTGCCATCAGCCCGGGACAGGGGAGTGAAAAACTGTTTTTT. This translates into CAISPGQGSEKLFF.

The rearrangement links TRBV18 to TRBJ2-3; D is unclear. Trimming left V 3 bases short and J 1 base short, with 2 bases between. Germline CDR1 reads KGHSH; CDR2 reads LQKENI. This CDR3 contains 12 residues. In DNA, the CDR3 is TGTGCCAGCTCACCCGGCACAGATACGCAGTATTTT. Protein sequence: CASSPGTDTQYF.

J is TRBJ1-2 and V is TRBV19; 10 bases line up with TRBD1. J lost 6 bases, V lost 5 bases, and 9 bases had no gene match. This CDR3 has 15 amino acids. Germline loops: CDR1 LNHDA, CDR2 SQIVND (reference sequence). The CDR3, as DNA: TGTGCCAGTAGTGGAATGGGACAGGGGCGACATGGCTACACCTTC. The encoded protein is CASSGMGQGRHGYTF.

The chain couples TRBV7-8 to TRBJ1-5; D remains ambiguous. The CDR3 extends over 16 amino acids. CDR1 and CDR2 from the germline V gene are SGHVS and FQNEAQ. V lost 1 base and J lost 6, with 16 bases in between. CDR3 sequence: CASSLDVVVPVQPQHF. Here the CDR3 DNA reads TGTGCCAGCAGCTTAGACGTGGTTGTGCCGGTTCAGCCCCAGCATTTT.

The rearrangement joins TRBV5-1 to TRBJ2-2; the D gene is possibly TRBD1 (5 bases). With 0 bases removed from V and 1 base from J, the gap between germline ends came to 10 bases. The CDR3 consists of 16 residues. Per the germline V gene, CDR1 is SGHRS and CDR2 is YFSETQ. The CDR3 loop is CASSLEDKQNTGELFF. The CDR3 DNA reads TGCGCCAGCAGCTTGGAGGACAAGCAGAACACCGGGGAGCTGTTTTTT.

This clone occurred once. The genes are TRBV2 and TRBJ1-1, with 8 positions matching TRBD1. Per germline, CDR1 SNHLY and CDR2 FYNNEI. With V trimmed by 3 bases and J by 10 bases, 7 bases remained unmatched. This CDR3 is 13 amino acids long. CDR3 nucleotides: TGTGCCAGCAGTGAGGGACAGGTCGAGGTAGCTTTCTTT. Translated, it gives CASSEGQVEVAFF.

The V call is TRBV27, the J call TRBJ1-2; TRBD1 matches at 9 bases. J lost 8 bases, V lost 4 bases, and 5 bases had no gene match. CDR1 and CDR2 from the germline V gene are MNHEY and SMNVEV (reference sequence). The CDR3 contains 13 residues. This CDR3 reads CASSSQGAWGYTF. The CDR3 DNA sequence: TGTGCCAGCAGTTCACAGGGGGCTTGGGGCTACACCTTC.

The J gene is TRBJ1-1, the V gene TRBV19; 8 bases match TRBD1. Germline V gene sequence: CDR1 LNHDA, CDR2 SQIVND (reference sequence). J gave up 0 bases and V 7 bases, and 13 bases lay outside the gene matches. CDR3 length equals 17 residues. CDR3 DNA sequence: TGTGCCAGTACCCTCGGTAGGACAGGGTTAGTGAACACTGAAGCTTTCTTT. It is translated as CASTLGRTGLVNTEAFF.

This chain connects TRBV27 to TRBJ2-3, with D perhaps matching TRBD2 (7 bases). Germline V gene sequence: CDR1 MNHEY, CDR2 SMNVEV (reference sequence). The V end was cut by 5 bases, the J end by 3 bases, with 12 bases between. The CDR3 totals 14 residues. The CDR3: CASSRGGGTDTQYF. CDR3 sequence (DNA): TGTGCCAGCAGTAGGGGGGGCGGTACAGATACGCAGTATTTT.

The chain employs TRBV19 and TRBJ2-5; D is undetermined. The CDR3 length is 13 residues. The V gene's germline CDR1 is LNHDA and CDR2 SQIVND (reference sequence). V was pared by 1 base and J by 4 bases, with 7 bases between. CDR3 amino acids: CASSIGGRETQYF. The CDR3 DNA follows: TGTGCCAGTAGTATAGGAGGTCGAGAGACCCAGTACTTC.

V is TRBV4-1 and J is TRBJ2-1; 10 nucleotides align to TRBD2. CDR3 length equals 14 residues. The ends lost 1 base at V and 14 bases at J; junction bases unmatched: 8. The germline V gene encodes CDR1 MGHRA and CDR2 YSYEKL. The CDR3 coding sequence is TGCGCCAGCAGCCAAGTGCGGCTAGCGGGAGTTAAGTTCTTC. This codes for CASSQVRLAGVKFF.

V is TRBV27 and J is TRBJ2-7; maybe TRBD2 (6 bases). Germline V gene data show CDR1 as MNHEY and CDR2 as SMNVEV (reference sequence). V lost 8 bases and J 4 bases, leaving 18 bases between the germline ends. The CDR3 contains 14 residues. The CDR3 spells CASATGTGGYEQYF. Here the CDR3 DNA reads TGTGCCAGCGCTACCGGGACCGGGGGATACGAGCAGTACTTC.

The V gene is TRBV7-3, the J gene TRBJ2-1; D uncertain. Trimming took off 5 bases at V and 1 base at J, with 9 bases between the two ends. Per germline, CDR1 SGHTA and CDR2 FQGTGA. The CDR3 is 14 residues long. CDR3 nucleotide sequence: TGTGCCAGCAGCCAGATAGCTTCCTACAATGAGCAGTTCTTC. Amino acid sequence: CASSQIASYNEQFF.